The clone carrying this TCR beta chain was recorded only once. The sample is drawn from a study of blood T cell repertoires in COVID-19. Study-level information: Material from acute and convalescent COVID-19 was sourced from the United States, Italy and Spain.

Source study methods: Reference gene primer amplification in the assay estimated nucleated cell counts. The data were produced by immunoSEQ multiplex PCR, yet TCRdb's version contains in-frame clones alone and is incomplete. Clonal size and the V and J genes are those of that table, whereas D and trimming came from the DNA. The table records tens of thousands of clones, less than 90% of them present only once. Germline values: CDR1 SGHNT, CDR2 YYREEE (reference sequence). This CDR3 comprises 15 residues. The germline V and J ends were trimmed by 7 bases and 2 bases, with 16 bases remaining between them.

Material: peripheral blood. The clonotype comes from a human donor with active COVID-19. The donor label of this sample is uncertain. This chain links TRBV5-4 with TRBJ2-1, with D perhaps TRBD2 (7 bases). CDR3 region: CASAEGGPTYNEQFF. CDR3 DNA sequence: TGTGCCAGCGCGGAGGGGGGGCCTACCTACAATGAGCAGTTCTTC.